The 7 T cell receptor beta chains given below trace back to one sample, sequenced in a study of cytomegalovirus exposure and HLA in healthy donors. PCR was performed using 60 Vbeta and 13 Jbeta primers. Libraries were prepared by immunoSEQ multiplex PCR; TCRdb keeps only in-frame clonotypes and omits some of them. The repertoire has 210,000 or so clones, 70% to 85% of them found once; the top ten carry 0.22%. Sequences were obtained from PBMCs. These receptors came from a girl aged 2-9 years in good health and CMV-seronegative.

This clone was picked up one time. The chain links TRBV5-1 to TRBJ2-3; TRBD2 might be the D (5 bases). The CDR3 extends over 15 amino acids. The V end lost 4 bases, the J end lost 1 base, and 13 bases lay between the germline ends. The germline gives CDR1 SGHRS, CDR2 YFSETQ. As DNA, the CDR3 is TGCGCCAGCAGCATTTTAAGCGGCGGCACAGATACGCAGTATTTT. This codes for CASSILSGGTDTQYF.

The V call is TRBV27, the J call TRBJ1-5, with a possible D match to TRBD1 (5 bases). Germline assignment: CDR1 MNHEY and CDR2 SMNVEV (reference sequence). The CDR3 has 13 residues. Trimming removed 3 bases from V and 7 bases from J, with 10 bases in between. CDR3 protein: CASSLGGLQPQHF. The CDR3 nucleotides read TGTGCCAGCAGTTTGGGGGGTTTACAGCCCCAGCATTTT.

V and J are TRBV29-1 and TRBJ1-1, with a possible D match to TRBD1 (5 bases). There are 13 residues in the CDR3. Between the trimmed V and J ends, which lost 7 bases and 0 bases, there was a span of 12 bases. In germline, CDR1 is SQVTM, CDR2 ANQGSEA. Written as DNA, the CDR3 is TGCAGCGGGGGGGGACGGATGAACACTGAAGCTTTCTTT. It yields the protein CSGGGRMNTEAFF.

The gene calls are TRBV20-1 and TRBJ2-3; unclear D gene. Trimming pared 4 bases from V and 3 bases from J, leaving 5 bases between. CDR3 length: 11 residues. Per germline, CDR1 DFQATT and CDR2 SNEGSKA (reference sequence). CDR3 sequence reads: CSATRTDTQYF. The CDR3 coding sequence is TGCAGTGCTACGCGGACAGATACGCAGTATTTT.

V and J are TRBV9 and TRBJ2-5; D perhaps matches TRBD2 (6 bases). V was clipped by 0 bases and J by 5 bases, with 14 bases between them. CDR3 length: 15 amino acids. CDR1 is SGDLS and CDR2 is YYNGEE in the germline V gene. DNA for the CDR3: TGTGCCAGCAGCGTAGGACTAGACCTCTGGGAGACCCAGTACTTC. Translation gives CASSVGLDLWETQYF. Combining the CDR3 with reference TRBV9 and TRBJ2-5 gives the whole variable domain DSGVTQTPKHLITATGQRVTLRCSPRSGDLSVYWYQQSLDQGLQFLIQYYNGEERAKGNILERFSAQQFPDLHSELNLSSLELGDSALYFCASSVGLDLWETQYFGPGTRLLVL.

This rearrangement joins TRBV7-2 to TRBJ1-1; TRBD1 might be the D (6 bases). The CDR3 loop spans 14 amino acids. The germline gives CDR1 SGHTA, CDR2 FQGNSA. The V end was cut by 2 bases, the J end by 1 base, with 8 bases between. In DNA, the CDR3 is TGTGCCAGCAGCTTACAGGGGTGGAACACTGAAGCTTTCTTT. Amino acid sequence: CASSLQGWNTEAFF.

J is TRBJ2-7 and V is TRBV14; a possible D gene is TRBD1 (5 bases). Germline CDR1 reads SGHDN; CDR2 reads FVKESK. With 4 bases removed from V and 2 bases from J, the gap between germline ends came to 9 bases. The CDR3 runs to 13 residues. Written as DNA, the CDR3 is TGTGCCAGCAGCCCATCAGGGACCTACGAGCAGTACTTC. It is translated as CASSPSGTYEQYF.